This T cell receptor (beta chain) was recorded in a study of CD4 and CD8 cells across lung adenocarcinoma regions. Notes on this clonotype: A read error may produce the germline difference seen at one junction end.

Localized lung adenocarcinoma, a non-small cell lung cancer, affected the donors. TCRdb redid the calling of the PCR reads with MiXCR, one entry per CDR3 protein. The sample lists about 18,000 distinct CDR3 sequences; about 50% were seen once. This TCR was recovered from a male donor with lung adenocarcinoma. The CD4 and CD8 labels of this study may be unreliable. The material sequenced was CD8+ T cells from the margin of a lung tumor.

CDR3 protein: CGSRGLGAKNTQYF. CDR3 bases: TGCGGCAGCAGGGGGCTGGGAGCTAAAAACACGCAGTACTTC. This chain joins TRBV10-2 and TRBJ2-4; 8 bases map to TRBD1. The CDR3 has 14 amino acids. The germline gives CDR1 WSHSY, CDR2 SAAADI.